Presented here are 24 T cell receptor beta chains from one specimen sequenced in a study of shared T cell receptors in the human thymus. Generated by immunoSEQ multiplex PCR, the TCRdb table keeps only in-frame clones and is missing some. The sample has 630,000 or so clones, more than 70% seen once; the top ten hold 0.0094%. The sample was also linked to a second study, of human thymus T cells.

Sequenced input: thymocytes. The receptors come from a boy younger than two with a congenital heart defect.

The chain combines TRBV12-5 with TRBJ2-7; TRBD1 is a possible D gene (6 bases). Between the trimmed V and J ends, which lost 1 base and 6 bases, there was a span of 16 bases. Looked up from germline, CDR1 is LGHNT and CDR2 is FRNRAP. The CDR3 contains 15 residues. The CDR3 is CASGLGSPRGTEQYF. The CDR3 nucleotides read TGTGCTAGTGGTTTGGGCTCCCCGAGGGGGACCGAGCAGTACTTC. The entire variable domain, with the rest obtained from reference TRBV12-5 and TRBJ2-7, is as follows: DARVTQTPRHKVTEMGQEVTMRCQPILGHNTVFWYRQTMMQGLELLAYFRNRAPLDDSGMPKDRFSAEMPDATLATLKIQPSEPRDSAVYFCASGLGSPRGTEQYFGPGTRLTVT.

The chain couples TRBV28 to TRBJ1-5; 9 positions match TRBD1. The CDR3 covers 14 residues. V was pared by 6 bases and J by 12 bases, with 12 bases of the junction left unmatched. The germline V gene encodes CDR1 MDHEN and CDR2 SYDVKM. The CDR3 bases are TGTGCCAGCAGCCCCGGGACAGGGAAAGCCCACCAGCATTTT. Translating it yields CASSPGTGKAHQHF.

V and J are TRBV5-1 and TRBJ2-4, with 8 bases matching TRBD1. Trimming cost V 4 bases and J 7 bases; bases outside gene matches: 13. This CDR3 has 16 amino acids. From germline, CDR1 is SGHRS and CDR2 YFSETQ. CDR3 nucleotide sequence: TGCGCCAGCAGCCCAGGGACAGGAGAATGGGGGAACATTCAGTACTTC. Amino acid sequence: CASSPGTGEWGNIQYF.

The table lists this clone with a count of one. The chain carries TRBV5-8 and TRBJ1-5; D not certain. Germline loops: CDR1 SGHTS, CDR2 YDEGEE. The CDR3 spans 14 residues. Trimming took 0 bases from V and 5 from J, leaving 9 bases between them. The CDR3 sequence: CASSLGQNYQPQHF. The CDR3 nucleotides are TGTGCCAGCAGCTTGGGTCAGAATTATCAGCCCCAGCATTTT.

CDR3 DNA: TGTGCCACCAGCAGCGACACGGGGGGTAGCAATCAGCCCCAGCATTTT. Translation gives CATSSDTGGSNQPQHF. The chain combines TRBV15 with TRBJ1-5; D possibly corresponds to TRBD1 (5 bases). The length of the CDR3 is 16 residues. Deletions cut 3 bases from V and 0 bases from J, with 12 bases between. In germline, CDR1 is LNHNV, CDR2 YYDKDF (reference sequence).

For the CDR3, the DNA is TGTGCCAGTAGTCCTCGTGGCGGGGGAAACTACGAGCAGTACTTC. Protein product: CASSPRGGGNYEQYF. This sequence joins TRBV19 and TRBJ2-7; 7 nucleotides agree with TRBD2. J lost 3 bases, V lost 5 bases, and 10 bases had no gene match. CDR3 length: 15 residues. CDR1 and CDR2 from the germline V gene are LNHDA and SQIVND (reference sequence).

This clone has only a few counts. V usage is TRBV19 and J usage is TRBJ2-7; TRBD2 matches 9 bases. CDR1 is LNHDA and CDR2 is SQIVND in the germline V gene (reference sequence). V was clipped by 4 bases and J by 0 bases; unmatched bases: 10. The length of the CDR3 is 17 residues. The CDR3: CASSSIGSREGSYEQYF. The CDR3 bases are TGTGCCAGTAGTAGCATAGGTTCGCGGGAGGGCTCCTACGAGCAGTACTTC.

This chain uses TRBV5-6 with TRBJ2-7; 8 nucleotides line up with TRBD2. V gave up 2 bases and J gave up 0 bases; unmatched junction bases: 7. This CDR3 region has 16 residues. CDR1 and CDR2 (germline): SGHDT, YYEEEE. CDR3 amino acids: CASSFHGLAFSYEQYF. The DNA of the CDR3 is TGTGCCAGCAGCTTTCACGGACTAGCTTTCTCCTACGAGCAGTACTTC.

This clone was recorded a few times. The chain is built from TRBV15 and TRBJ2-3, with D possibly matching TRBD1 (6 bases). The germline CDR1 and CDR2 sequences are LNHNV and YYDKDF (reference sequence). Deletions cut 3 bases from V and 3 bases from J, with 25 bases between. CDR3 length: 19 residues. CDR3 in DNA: TGTGCCACCAGCAGGGTGGGGAGAGGGGACATCCCCTTAACAGATACGCAGTATTTT. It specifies CATSRVGRGDIPLTDTQYF.

The DNA of the CDR3 is TGTGCCAGCAGTTTACCCGGGACTAGCTCCTACAATGAGCAGTTCTTC. It specifies CASSLPGTSSYNEQFF. This chain joins TRBV28 and TRBJ2-1; 8 bases agree with TRBD2. Germline CDR1 reads MDHEN; CDR2 reads SYDVKM. The CDR3 loop spans 16 amino acids. Trimming removed 2 bases from V and 0 bases from J; junction bases left unmatched: 3.

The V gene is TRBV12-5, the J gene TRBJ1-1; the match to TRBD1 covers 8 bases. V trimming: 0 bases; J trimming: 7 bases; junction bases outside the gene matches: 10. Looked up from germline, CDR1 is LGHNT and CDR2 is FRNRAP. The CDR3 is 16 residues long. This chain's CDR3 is CASGLVQGRGRGEAFF. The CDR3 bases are TGTGCTAGTGGTTTGGTACAGGGCAGGGGGCGAGGTGAAGCTTTCTTT.

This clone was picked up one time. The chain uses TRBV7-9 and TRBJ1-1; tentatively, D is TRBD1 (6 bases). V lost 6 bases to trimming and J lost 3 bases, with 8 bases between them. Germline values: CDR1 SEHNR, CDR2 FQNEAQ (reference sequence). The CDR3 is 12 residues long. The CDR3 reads CASRYRDTEAFF. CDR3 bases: TGTGCCAGCAGATACAGGGACACTGAAGCTTTCTTT.

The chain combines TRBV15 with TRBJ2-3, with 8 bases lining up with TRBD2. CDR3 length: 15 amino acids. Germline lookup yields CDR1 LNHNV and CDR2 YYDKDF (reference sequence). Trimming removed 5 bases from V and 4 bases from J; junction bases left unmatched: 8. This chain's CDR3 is CATSPRLAGPDTQYF. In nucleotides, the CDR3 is TGTGCCACCAGCCCCCGCCTAGCGGGCCCAGATACGCAGTATTTT.

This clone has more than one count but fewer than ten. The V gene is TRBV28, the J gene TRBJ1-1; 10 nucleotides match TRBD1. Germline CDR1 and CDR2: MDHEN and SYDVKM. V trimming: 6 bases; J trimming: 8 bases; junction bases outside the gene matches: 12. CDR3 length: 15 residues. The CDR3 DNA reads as TGTGCCAGCAGCCCCCCGGGGACAGGGGAGGAAGAAGCTTTCTTT. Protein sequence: CASSPPGTGEEEAFF.

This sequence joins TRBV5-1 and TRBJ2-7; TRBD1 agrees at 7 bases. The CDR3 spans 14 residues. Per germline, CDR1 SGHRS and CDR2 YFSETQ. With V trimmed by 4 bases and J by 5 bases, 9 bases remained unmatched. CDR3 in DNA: TGCGCCAGCAGCAGCACGGGACAGAAAAACGAGCAGTACTTC. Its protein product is CASSSTGQKNEQYF. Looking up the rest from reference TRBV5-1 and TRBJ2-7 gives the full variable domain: KAGVTQTPRYLIKTRGQQVTLSCSPISGHRSVSWYQQTPGQGLQFLFEYFSETQRNKGNFPGRFSGRQFSNSRSEMNVSTLELGDSALYLCASSSTGQKNEQYFGPGTRLTVT.

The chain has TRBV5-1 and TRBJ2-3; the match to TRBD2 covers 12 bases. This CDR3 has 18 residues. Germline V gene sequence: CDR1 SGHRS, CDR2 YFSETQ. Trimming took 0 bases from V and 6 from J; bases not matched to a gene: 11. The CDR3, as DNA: TGCGCCAGCAGCTTGGGTCTAGCGGGAGGGCCCTTCCCCGATACGCAGTATTTT. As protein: CASSLGLAGGPFPDTQYF.

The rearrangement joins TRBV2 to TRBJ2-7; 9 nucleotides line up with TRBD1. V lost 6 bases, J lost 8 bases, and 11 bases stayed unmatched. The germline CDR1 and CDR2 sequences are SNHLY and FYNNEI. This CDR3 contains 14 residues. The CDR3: CASSPGTGRVKQYF. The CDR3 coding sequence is TGTGCCAGCAGCCCCGGGACAGGGAGGGTAAAGCAGTACTTC.

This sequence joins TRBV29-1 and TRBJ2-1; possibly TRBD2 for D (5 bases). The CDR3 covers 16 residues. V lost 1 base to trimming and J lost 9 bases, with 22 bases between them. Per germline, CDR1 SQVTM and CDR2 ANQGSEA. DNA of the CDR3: TGCAGCGTTGAAGTTAGCACTAAGGGCCTCGGAGGTGAGCAGTTCTTC. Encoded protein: CSVEVSTKGLGGEQFF.

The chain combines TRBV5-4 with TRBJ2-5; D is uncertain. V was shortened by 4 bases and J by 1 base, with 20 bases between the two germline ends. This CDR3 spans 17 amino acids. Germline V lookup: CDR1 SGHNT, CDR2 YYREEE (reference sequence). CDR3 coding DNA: TGTGCCAGCAGCCTGCTCCCCAGACTCAAACTCCAAGAGACCCAGTACTTC. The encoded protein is CASSLLPRLKLQETQYF.

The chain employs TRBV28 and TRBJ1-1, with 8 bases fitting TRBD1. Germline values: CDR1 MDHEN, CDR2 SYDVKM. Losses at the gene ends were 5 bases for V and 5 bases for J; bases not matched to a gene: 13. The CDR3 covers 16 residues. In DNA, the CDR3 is TGTGCCAGCAGTCTTAGACAGGGGAAGGGGGGAACTGAAGCTTTCTTT. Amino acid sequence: CASSLRQGKGGTEAFF.

The CDR3 DNA follows: TGTGCCAGCAGTACAAGGGGGACTAGCGGGATGCCGCCACCAACCAATGAGCAGTTCTTC. As protein: CASSTRGTSGMPPPTNEQFF. The chain uses TRBV28 and TRBJ2-1; TRBD2 matches 13 bases. CDR3 length equals 20 residues. V lost 5 bases to trimming and J lost 6 bases; unmatched junction nucleotides: 19. Germline V gives CDR1 MDHEN, CDR2 SYDVKM.

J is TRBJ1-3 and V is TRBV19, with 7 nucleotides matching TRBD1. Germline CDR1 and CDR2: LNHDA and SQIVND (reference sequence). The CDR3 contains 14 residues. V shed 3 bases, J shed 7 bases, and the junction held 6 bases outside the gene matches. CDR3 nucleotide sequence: TGTGCCAGTAGTATTACGGACAGGCCGAACACCATATATTTT. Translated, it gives CASSITDRPNTIYF. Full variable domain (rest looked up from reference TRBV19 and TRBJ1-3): DGGITQSPKYLFRKEGQNVTLSCEQNLNHDAMYWYRQDPGQGLRLIYYSQIVNDFQKGDIAEGYSVSREKKESFPLTVTSAQKNPTAFYLCASSITDRPNTIYFGEGSWLTVV.

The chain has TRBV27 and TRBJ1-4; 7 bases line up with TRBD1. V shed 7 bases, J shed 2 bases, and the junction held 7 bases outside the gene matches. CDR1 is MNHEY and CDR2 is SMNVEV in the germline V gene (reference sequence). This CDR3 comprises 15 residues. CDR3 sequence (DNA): TGTGCCAGCACTACGAGGGGGCAGACTAATGAAAAACTGTTTTTT. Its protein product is CASTTRGQTNEKLFF.

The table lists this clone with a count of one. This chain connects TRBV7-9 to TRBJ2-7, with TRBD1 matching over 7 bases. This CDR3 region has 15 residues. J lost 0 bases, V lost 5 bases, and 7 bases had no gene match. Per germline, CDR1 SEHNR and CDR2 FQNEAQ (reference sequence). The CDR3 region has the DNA TGTGCCAGCAGCCGCACAGGGGAAAGCTCCTACGAGCAGTACTTC. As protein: CASSRTGESSYEQYF.